Presented here are 6 T cell receptor beta chains from one specimen sequenced in a study of T cell responses to AZD1222 COVID-19 vaccine. Produced via immunoSEQ multiplex PCR; TCRdb's table is partial and in-frame only. The profile shows 150,000 to 200,000 clones, approximately 94% of them singletons. The sample here was peripheral blood, taken 28 days after the second dose of the MenACWY control vaccine. Receptors were obtained from an adult who received the MenACWY meningococcal vaccine as a control.

The V call is TRBV18, the J call TRBJ2-2; D gene ambiguous. Trimming left V 3 bases short and J 4 bases short, with 3 bases between. From germline, CDR1 is KGHSH and CDR2 LQKENI. This CDR3 is built from 12 residues. This CDR3 reads CASSPGTGELFF. The CDR3 DNA follows: TGTGCCAGCTCACCCGGCACCGGGGAGCTGTTTTTT.

The CDR3 region has the DNA TGTGCCAGCATCGACCCTCTTCTGACGGAGCAGTTCTTC. Its translation is CASIDPLLTEQFF. This chain connects TRBV6-5 to TRBJ2-1; D not certain. The CDR3 has 13 amino acids. CDR1 and CDR2 from the germline V gene are MNHEY and SVGAGI. The germline V and J ends were trimmed by 7 bases and 10 bases, with 17 bases remaining between them.

V and J are TRBV5-5 and TRBJ1-1, with TRBD1 as a possible D gene (6 bases). Trimming shortened V by 4 bases and J by 10 bases, and 20 bases separated the two germline ends. Germline assignment: CDR1 SGHKS and CDR2 YYEKEE (reference sequence). This CDR3 region has 14 residues. Here the CDR3 reads CASSKGQGGGGAFF. The CDR3, as DNA: TGTGCCAGCAGCAAGGGACAAGGGGGGGGAGGAGCTTTCTTT.

This clone was counted a single time. This sequence joins TRBV19 and TRBJ1-5; D gene ambiguous. Deletions cut 7 bases from V and 0 bases from J, with 10 bases between. The CDR3 has 14 residues. Germline V gene sequence: CDR1 LNHDA, CDR2 SQIVND (reference sequence). CDR3 loop: CASTRLYSNQPQHF. The DNA for the CDR3 is TGTGCCAGTACCAGACTTTATAGCAATCAGCCCCAGCATTTT.

The chain employs TRBV11-2 and TRBJ1-6; possible D gene TRBD1, 6 bases. Germline V gives CDR1 SGHAT, CDR2 FQNNGV. This CDR3 comprises 17 residues. V was shortened by 0 bases and J by 2 bases, with 11 bases between the two germline ends. This CDR3 is CASSLDDRRTYNSPLHF. CDR3 sequence (DNA): TGTGCCAGCAGCTTAGACGACAGGAGGACCTATAATTCACCCCTCCACTTT.

The chain joins TRBV4-2 to TRBJ1-2; possibly TRBD1 for D (5 bases). The V gene's germline CDR1 is LGHNA and CDR2 YNFKEQ. V was cut by 2 bases and J by 5 bases, with 15 bases left in between. The CDR3 runs 15 residues. CDR3 in amino acids: CASSQPRGQPYGYTF. The CDR3 DNA reads TGTGCCAGCAGCCAACCGAGGGGCCAGCCTTATGGCTACACCTTC.